Listed below are T cell receptor beta chains from one sample, sequenced in a study of T cell responses to AZD1222 COVID-19 vaccine. Only in-frame clones appear in the TCRdb table, and some are missing; sequencing was by immunoSEQ multiplex PCR. The table includes some 130,000 clones, around 93% detected once. Here the sequenced sample was peripheral blood, taken 28 days after the second AZD1222 dose. These receptors came from an adult who received the AZD1222 COVID-19 vaccine. The CDR3 runs from the conserved cysteine through the conserved F or W. The order of the fields is V gene, J gene, clone size, D gene, CDR3 DNA, CDR3 protein. The D gene is left open where the match is weak. Only part of the rows carry a size: once, few, many, or a class if the clone is expanded.

>TRBV2|TRBJ1-1|.|TRBD1
TGTGCCAGCAGGTCTCAGGGGGCTTACACTGAAGCTTTCTTT
CASRSQGAYTEAFF
>TRBV28|TRBJ1-3|.|.
TGTGCCAGCAGCCAACCTAAACAGGGTCCCCTTGGAAACACCATATATTTT
CASSQPKQGPLGNTIYF
>TRBV7-8|TRBJ1-1|.|.
TGTGCCAGCAGCTCCCGCGGGGCCCCAAAGAACACTGAAGCTTTCTTT
CASSSRGAPKNTEAFF
>TRBV7-2|TRBJ1-2|.|.
TGTGCCAGCAGCTCGACAGTCCGTAACTATGGCTACACCTTC
CASSSTVRNYGYTF
>TRBV27|TRBJ1-1|.|.
TGTGCCAGCAGTCTCACATGGAACACTGAAGCTTTCTTT
CASSLTWNTEAFF
>TRBV5-4|TRBJ1-5|.|.
TGTGCCAGCAGCTTGTGGTCAAGGGTTCCCCTGGGCAATCAGCCCCAGCATTTT
CASSLWSRVPLGNQPQHF
>TRBV28|TRBJ1-6|.|TRBD1
TGTGCCTCTGGCGGCGGGACAGGGGTTAATTCACCCCTCCACTTT
CASGGGTGVNSPLHF
>TRBV28|TRBJ2-3|.|.
TGTGCCAGCAGCTTCGGGACTTTCACAGATACGCAGTATTTT
CASSFGTFTDTQYF
>TRBV30|TRBJ2-1|.|TRBD1
TGTGCCTGGACCGCAAGACGGGACAGCTCCTACAATGAGCAGTTCTTC
CAWTARRDSSYNEQFF
>TRBV18|TRBJ1-1|.|.
TGTGCCAGCTCACCACGGTTACAGGGTGGGTACACTGAAGCTTTCTTT
CASSPRLQGGYTEAFF
>TRBV27|TRBJ1-2|.|.
TGTGCCAGCAGTCCTCAAGCCCCCCCGGGCTACACCTTC
CASSPQAPPGYTF
>TRBV9|TRBJ1-1|.|.
TGTGCCAGCAGCCTAGGGGTGGGGACTGAAGCTTTCTTT
CASSLGVGTEAFF
>TRBV20-1|TRBJ1-2|.|.
TGCAGTGCTAGGACAGGTTATGGCTACACCTTC
CSARTGYGYTF
>TRBV3-1/TRBV3-2|TRBJ1-2|.|TRBD1
TGTGCCAGCAGCCAACACGGACAGGATAACTATGGCTACACCTTC
CASSQHGQDNYGYTF
>TRBV7-8|TRBJ1-1|.|.
TGTGCCAGCAGCTCCGGTCTCCTTGAAGCTTTCTTT
CASSSGLLEAFF
>TRBV19|TRBJ1-5|.|.
TGTGCCAGCCAGGGATTTCGCAATCAGCCCCAGCATTTT
CASQGFRNQPQHF
>TRBV3-1/TRBV3-2|TRBJ1-3|.|TRBD1
TGTGCCAGCAGCCAATTGAGGGGGCTCCGAGACACCATATATTTT
CASSQLRGLRDTIYF
>TRBV7-9|TRBJ1-1|.|.
TGTGCCAGCAGCTTATTCCAGGAAGCAGCTTTCTTT
CASSLFQEAAFF
>TRBV5-6|TRBJ2-3|.|TRBD2
TGTGCCAGCAGCTTACTAGCGGGGGGGCAAGATACGCAGTATTTT
CASSLLAGGQDTQYF
>TRBV7-6|TRBJ2-7|.|.
TGTGCCAGCAGCTCCCGCCTAGGGGGGGTCTACGAGCAGTACTTC
CASSSRLGGVYEQYF
>TRBV28|TRBJ1-6|.|.
TGTGCCAGCAGTTTTGAAAATTCACCCCTCCACTTT
CASSFENSPLHF
>TRBV9|TRBJ2-6|.|.
TGTGCCAGCAGCACCCGGGAATCTGGGGCCAACGTCCTGACTTTC
CASSTRESGANVLTF
>TRBV28|TRBJ2-6|.|TRBD2
TGTGCCAGCAGCCGCCGGGAGGGGGTTGTTGGGGCCAACGTCCTGACTTTC
CASSRREGVVGANVLTF
>TRBV12-3/TRBV12-4|TRBJ1-1|.|.
TGTGCCAGCACCACTTTCCAGGGCACTGAAGCTTTCTTT
CASTTFQGTEAFF
>TRBV6-2/TRBV6-3|TRBJ1-5|.|.
TGTGCCAGCAGTTACGGGGGGTATCTTGAACAGCCCCAGCATTTT
CASSYGGYLEQPQHF
>TRBV7-3|TRBJ2-1|once|TRBD2
TGTGCCAGCAGCTTACTGTCTGGGACTAGGAGATACAATGAGCAGTTCTTC
CASSLLSGTRRYNEQFF
>TRBV19|TRBJ2-7|.|TRBD1
TGTGCCAGTAGTATAGCTCGGGGACAGGGGTTCTACGAGCAGTACTTC
CASSIARGQGFYEQYF
>TRBV30|TRBJ2-3|.|TRBD2
TGTGCCTGGAGTGTAATAGGTCTAGCGGTATCCACAGATACGCAGTATTTT
CAWSVIGLAVSTDTQYF
>TRBV14|TRBJ2-1|.|.
TGTGCCAGCAGCGAATCGGGGGGCCTTCTGAATGAGCAGTTCTTC
CASSESGGLLNEQFF
>TRBV6-1|TRBJ2-1|once|.
TGTGCCAGCAGTGATGCGGGGAGGAGCAATGAGCAGTTCTTC
CASSDAGRSNEQFF
>TRBV5-4|TRBJ1-2|.|.
TGTGCCAGCAGCCCCTTGGCGGGGGAAGGCTATGGCTACACCTTC
CASSPLAGEGYGYTF
>TRBV6-5|TRBJ1-5|.|.
TGTGCCAGCAGTTTCGCCCGAGGGATTCAGCCCCAGCATTTT
CASSFARGIQPQHF
>TRBV3-1/TRBV3-2|TRBJ2-2|.|.
TGTGCCAGCAGCCAAGGCCTGGTCGACGCCGGGGAGCTGTTTTTT
CASSQGLVDAGELFF
>TRBV13|TRBJ2-4|.|.
TGTGCCAGCACCCTGAGAGGGGGGATAGCCAAAAACATTCAGTACTTC
CASTLRGGIAKNIQYF
>TRBV6-5|TRBJ2-7|.|TRBD1
TGTGCCAGCAGTGACTCGGGACAGAACTACGAGCAGTACTTC
CASSDSGQNYEQYF
>TRBV4-3|TRBJ1-5|.|.
TGCGCCAGCAGCCTTAATAGCAATCAGCCCCAGCATTTT
CASSLNSNQPQHF
>TRBV7-8|TRBJ2-1|once|.
TGTGCCAGCAGCTTTTACAGGGACAATGAGCAGTTCTTC
CASSFYRDNEQFF
>TRBV6-5|TRBJ1-5|once|TRBD1
TGTGCCACCGAGATTGGGACAGACGGCAATCAGCCCCAGCATTTT
CATEIGTDGNQPQHF
>TRBV4-1|TRBJ1-1|.|.
TGCGCCAGCAGCCAAGTCGGACGGACAATCATGAACACTGAAGCTTTCTTT
CASSQVGRTIMNTEAFF
>TRBV18|TRBJ1-1|.|TRBD1
TGTGCCAGCTCACCGAAGACAGGGAGGAACACTGAAGCTTTCTTT
CASSPKTGRNTEAFF
>TRBV29-1|TRBJ1-1|.|.
TGCAGCGTTGACGGCTGGATGAACACTGAAGCTTTCTTT
CSVDGWMNTEAFF
>TRBV12-3/TRBV12-4|TRBJ1-1|.|.
TGTGCCAGCCTGGAACAGGTAAACACTGAAGCTTTCTTT
CASLEQVNTEAFF
>TRBV6-5|TRBJ2-5|.|TRBD2
TGTGCCAGCGGGCCACTAGCGGGAGGGGAGACCCAGTACTTC
CASGPLAGGETQYF
>TRBV9|TRBJ2-2|.|.
TGTGCCAGCAGCGGATACACCGGGGAGCTGTTTTTT
CASSGYTGELFF
>TRBV19|TRBJ1-2|.|.
TGTGCCAGTAGTATAGGTTTGACAGCAACTTATAACTATGGCTACACCTTC
CASSIGLTATYNYGYTF
>TRBV28|TRBJ2-1|.|TRBD2
TGTGCCAGCAATTGGGGGGGAGCCTACAATGAGCAGTTCTTC
CASNWGGAYNEQFF
>TRBV6-1|TRBJ2-1|.|.
TGTGCCAGCAGTGAGCGGAAACAGTTCCAGCAAAATGAGCAGTTCTTC
CASSERKQFQQNEQFF
>TRBV11-3|TRBJ2-7|.|.
TGTGCCAGCAGCTTAGGTTATAGGACAGCGGATTCCTACGAGCAGTACTTC
CASSLGYRTADSYEQYF
>TRBV19|TRBJ2-5|once|.
TGTGCCAGCGGGACGGCACCCCAGTACTTC
CASGTAPQYF
>TRBV3-1/TRBV3-2|TRBJ1-3|.|.
TGTGCCAGCAGCCTTTCAGGGGCCGGAAACACCATATATTTT
CASSLSGAGNTIYF
>TRBV29-1|TRBJ2-7|.|TRBD1
TGCAGCGTAGACAGGGGGCGACGACCGCGGACCTACGAGCAGTACTTC
CSVDRGRRPRTYEQYF
>TRBV7-3|TRBJ2-1|.|.
TGTGCCAGCAGCGTCGTACTTGGGGAGTACAATGAGCAGTTCTTC
CASSVVLGEYNEQFF
>TRBV13|TRBJ2-7|.|TRBD1
TGTGCCAGCAGCCAAAAAACGGAGTGGGACAGGGCCTACGAGCAGTACTTC
CASSQKTEWDRAYEQYF
>TRBV11-2|TRBJ1-6|.|.
TGTGCCAGCAGCCTACGGCCCCTCCCACCCCTCCACTTT
CASSLRPLPPLHF
>TRBV27|TRBJ1-6|.|.
TGTGCCAGCAGTTCGAGTTATTCACCCCTCCACTTT
CASSSSYSPLHF
>TRBV30|TRBJ1-1|.|.
TGTGCCTGGAGTGTCGAATCGAACACTGAAGCTTTCTTT
CAWSVESNTEAFF
>TRBV12-3/TRBV12-4|TRBJ2-7|.|.
TGTGCCAGCAGTTTACAGCATGGCTACGAGCAGTACTTC
CASSLQHGYEQYF
>TRBV27|TRBJ1-1|.|.
TGTGCCAGCAGTTTATCCCAGGCTGGGAAAGCTTTCTTT
CASSLSQAGKAFF
>TRBV30|TRBJ2-5|.|.
TGTGCCTGGAGTGTCGGCCCACAGGAGACCCAGTACTTC
CAWSVGPQETQYF
>TRBV30|TRBJ1-1|.|.
TGTGCCCCCGGGGGGGTGGGTACTGAAGCTTTCTTT
CAPGGVGTEAFF